These T cell receptor beta chains were read from a single sample in a study of blood T cell repertoires in COVID-19. Produced via immunoSEQ multiplex PCR; TCRdb's table is partial and in-frame only. The table has over 300,000 clones, more than 70% seen once. Sequencing was done on a sample of peripheral blood. These receptors all come from a man aged 35 to 55 with acute or convalescent COVID-19. The CDR3 runs from the conserved cysteine through the conserved F or W. D genes are given only for firm matches. Clone size appears in some rows only: once, few, many, or a class for an expanded clone.

clone size	D gene	V gene	J gene	CDR3 protein	CDR3 DNA
.	.	TRBV5-1	TRBJ1-1	CASNPPGDTEAFF	TGCGCCAGCAACCCCCCCGGAGACACTGAAGCTTTCTTT
.	.	TRBV14	TRBJ1-1	CASSQDRVPEAFF	TGTGCCAGCAGCCAAGATCGGGTTCCTGAAGCTTTCTTT
.	.	TRBV6-1	TRBJ2-2	CASSELKGILTGELFF	TGTGCCAGCAGTGAACTGAAGGGGATCCTTACCGGGGAGCTGTTTTTT
few	TRBD1	TRBV4-1	TRBJ2-7	CASSPEAQGFYEQYF	TGCGCCAGCAGCCCTGAGGCACAGGGGTTTTATGAGCAGTACTTC
few	.	TRBV29-1	TRBJ2-4	CSVAPLTENIQYF	TGCAGCGTCGCACCGTTAACAGAAAACATTCAGTACTTC
.	TRBD1	TRBV6-1	TRBJ1-6	CASSEAEGANSPLHF	TGTGCCAGCAGTGAAGCGGAGGGGGCTAATTCACCCCTCCACTTT
.	.	TRBV10-3	TRBJ1-6	CAIKGPGSSPLHF	TGTGCCATCAAGGGTCCTGGGAGTTCACCCCTCCACTTT
many	.	TRBV10-1	TRBJ1-1	CASSEIQGSTEAFF	TGCGCCAGCAGCGAGATACAGGGCTCCACTGAAGCTTTCTTT
.	TRBD1	TRBV9	TRBJ2-3	CASILLRDRDCADTQYF	TGTGCCAGCATCCTCCTGCGGGACAGGGATTGTGCAGATACGCAGTATTTT
.	.	TRBV28	TRBJ2-1	CASLGGSYNEQFF	TGTGCCAGCCTCGGAGGCTCCTACAATGAGCAGTTCTTC
.	TRBD1	TRBV2	TRBJ1-4	CASSGDRREKLFF	TGTGCCAGCAGCGGGGACAGGCGTGAAAAACTGTTTTTT
.	.	TRBV12-3/TRBV12-4	TRBJ2-2	CASSPPIGELFF	TGTGCCAGCAGTCCCCCTATCGGTGAGCTGTTTTTT
.	TRBD2	TRBV4-2	TRBJ2-1	CASSRERGGGYNEQFF	TGTGCCAGCAGCCGGGAGCGGGGGGGCGGCTACAATGAGCAGTTCTTC
.	TRBD2	TRBV7-8	TRBJ2-2	CASSLLAGGFTGELFF	TGTGCCAGCAGCTTACTAGCGGGGGGATTCACCGGGGAGCTGTTTTTT
.	.	TRBV18	TRBJ1-5	CASSPGSNQPQHF	TGTGCCAGCTCACCGGGCAGCAATCAGCCCCAGCATTTT
.	TRBD2	TRBV6-6	TRBJ2-6	CASNDLGLAGANVLTF	TGTGCCAGCAACGATTTGGGACTAGCTGGGGCCAACGTCCTGACTTTC
.	.	TRBV30	TRBJ2-6	CAWSRSGANVLTF	TGTGCCTGGAGTCGGTCTGGGGCCAACGTCCTGACTTTC
.	.	TRBV19	TRBJ1-3	CASTLGATSGNTIYF	TGTGCCAGTACATTGGGCGCGACCTCTGGAAACACCATATATTTT
once	.	TRBV29-1	TRBJ1-2	CSVEDRLAGYGYTF	TGCAGCGTTGAAGATCGCCTGGCAGGGTATGGCTACACCTTC
.	TRBD1	TRBV7-6	TRBJ2-2	CASSLGTGGHTGELFF	TGTGCCAGCAGCTTAGGGACAGGGGGCCACACCGGGGAGCTGTTTTTT
.	TRBD1	TRBV6-5	TRBJ2-7	CASSYSPGQSSYEQYF	TGTGCCAGCAGTTACTCCCCGGGACAGAGCTCCTACGAGCAGTACTTC
.	.	TRBV7-6	TRBJ2-2	CASSLVPGANTGELFF	TGTGCCAGCAGCTTAGTTCCAGGGGCTAACACCGGGGAGCTGTTTTTT